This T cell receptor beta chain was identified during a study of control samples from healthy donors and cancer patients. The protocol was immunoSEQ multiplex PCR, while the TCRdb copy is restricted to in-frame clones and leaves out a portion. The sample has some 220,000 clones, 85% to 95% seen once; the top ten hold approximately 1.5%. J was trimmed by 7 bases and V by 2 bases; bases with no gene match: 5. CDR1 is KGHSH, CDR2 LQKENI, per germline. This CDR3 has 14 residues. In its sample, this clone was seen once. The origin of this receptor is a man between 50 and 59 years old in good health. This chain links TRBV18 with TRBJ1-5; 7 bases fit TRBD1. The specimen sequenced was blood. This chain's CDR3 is CASSPEGQRQPQHF. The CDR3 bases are TGTGCCAGCTCACCAGAGGGACAGCGGCAGCCCCAGCATTTT.